These 6 T cell receptor beta chains came from one sample sequenced in a study of identical twins. TCRdb reprocessed the 5' RACE reads with MiXCR, giving one entry per CDR3 protein. The sample shows about 530,000 distinct CDR3 sequences, around 15% of them seen only once. The sample was also linked to a second study, of yellow fever vaccine responses in identical twins.

Input material: CD4+ T cells sorted from blood. Receptors were obtained from a woman between 18 and 29 years old in good health.

In its sample, this clonotype was seen a few times. The chain links TRBV7-9 to TRBJ2-3; weak D call: TRBD2 (6 bases). Germline loops: CDR1 SEHNR, CDR2 FQNEAQ (reference sequence). V was cut by 5 bases and J by 3 bases, with 21 bases left in between. CDR3 length: 17 residues. The DNA for the CDR3 is TGTGCCAGCAGCGCCCCCGAGTTACTAGCAGGTACAGATACGCAGTATTTT. This encodes CASSAPELLAGTDTQYF.

This chain uses TRBV2 with TRBJ2-3; D is uncertain. V lost 8 bases, J lost 6 bases, and 9 bases lay in between. The CDR3 has 11 amino acids. Per germline, CDR1 SNHLY and CDR2 FYNNEI. The CDR3 here is CASGIGDTQYF. The CDR3 DNA follows: TGTGCCAGCGGGATAGGGGATACGCAGTATTTT.

This clonotype was found many times. V usage is TRBV5-1 and J usage is TRBJ2-1, with TRBD2 as a possible D gene (6 bases). CDR1 is SGHRS and CDR2 is YFSETQ in the germline V gene. The V gene lost 0 bases and the J gene lost 0 bases, with 13 bases spanning the gap. This CDR3 comprises 17 residues. This CDR3 reads CASSLEGGVSSYNEQFF. As DNA, the CDR3 is TGCGCCAGCAGCTTGGAAGGCGGGGTGAGCTCCTACAATGAGCAGTTCTTC.

The sample holds many counts of this clonotype. This chain uses TRBV3-1 with TRBJ1-4; possibly TRBD1 for D (6 bases). Germline V CDR1 and CDR2: LGHDT, YNNKEL (reference sequence). The ends were cut back, 4 bases at V and 8 bases at J, with 20 bases in the middle. The CDR3 consists of 16 residues. In DNA, the CDR3 is TGTGCCAGCAGCCCTTCGGTACCGCAGGGGAACGAAAAACTGTTTTTT. It specifies CASSPSVPQGNEKLFF.

This clonotype was detected only a few times. This sequence joins TRBV11-2 and TRBJ2-2; no definite D call. Trimming cost V 0 bases and J 7 bases, with 6 bases left between them. The CDR3 spans 13 residues. Germline V gene lookup returns CDR1 SGHAT and CDR2 FQNNGV. CDR3 region: CASSLDHRGELFF. CDR3 DNA: TGTGCCAGCAGCTTAGATCATCGCGGGGAGCTGTTTTTT.

This clonotype was seen a handful of times. This chain joins TRBV18 and TRBJ1-1; 11 bases are a match to TRBD1. The CDR3 has 14 residues. Germline loops: CDR1 KGHSH, CDR2 LQKENI. Trimming at V came to 5 bases and at J to 6 bases, leaving 5 bases not matched to a gene. CDR3 in DNA: TGTGCCAGCTCAGCGGACAGGGGGCCTTCTGAAGCTTTCTTT. It yields the protein CASSADRGPSEAFF.